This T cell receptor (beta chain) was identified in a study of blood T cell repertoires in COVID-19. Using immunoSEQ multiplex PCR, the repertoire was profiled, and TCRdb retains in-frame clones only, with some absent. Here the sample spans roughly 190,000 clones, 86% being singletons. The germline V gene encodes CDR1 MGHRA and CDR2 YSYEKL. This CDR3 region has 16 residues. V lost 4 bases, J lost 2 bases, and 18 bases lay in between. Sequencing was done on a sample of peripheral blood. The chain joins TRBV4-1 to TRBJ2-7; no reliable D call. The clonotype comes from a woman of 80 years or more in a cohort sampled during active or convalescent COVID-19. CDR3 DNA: TGCGCCAGCAGCCGTTCGCCAGCGCCACTTACCTACGAGCAGTACTTC. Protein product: CASSRSPAPLTYEQYF.